Below, 18 T cell receptor beta chains from the same sample are listed, as sequenced in a study of technical replicates of blood from several donors. Sequenced by immunoSEQ multiplex PCR; TCRdb stores in-frame clones only, minus some. The sample holds tens of thousands of clones, roughly 90% seen once. The sequenced material came from T cells isolated from PBMCs. These receptors all come from a human donor in good health.

This clone showed up just a few times. The chain is built from TRBV28 and TRBJ2-6; D remains unclear. Germline V lookup: CDR1 MDHEN, CDR2 SYDVKM. The CDR3 has 14 residues. The V end was cut by 2 bases, the J end by 4 bases, with 6 bases between. The CDR3 DNA reads as TGTGCCAGCAGTTTACTCGCGGGGGCCAACGTCCTGACTTTC. This codes for CASSLLAGANVLTF.

This chain joins TRBV28 and TRBJ2-7; D not certain. Deletions cut 3 bases from V and 5 bases from J, with 2 bases between. Per germline, CDR1 MDHEN and CDR2 SYDVKM. There are 10 residues in the CDR3. CDR3 DNA sequence: TGTGCCAGCAGTTTCGACGAGCAGTACTTC. It codes for CASSFDEQYF.

The rearrangement joins TRBV4-3 to TRBJ1-5; TRBD1 matches 10 bases. The CDR3 runs to 15 residues. After removal of 4 bases from V and 7 bases from J, the junction contained 7 bases not matched to a gene. Germline V gene lookup returns CDR1 LGHNA and CDR2 YSLEER. The CDR3 bases are TGCGCCAGCAGCCCTAGGACAGGGGGAACCCAGCCCCAGCATTTT. Translated, it gives CASSPRTGGTQPQHF.

Details on this clone: The sample carries other DNA sequences with the same CDR3. The chain couples TRBV18 to TRBJ1-2; D possibly corresponds to TRBD1 (6 bases). The CDR3 is made up of 13 amino acids. From germline, CDR1 is KGHSH and CDR2 LQKENI. V lost 3 bases, J lost 2 bases, and 7 bases lay in between. CDR3 amino acids: CASSPQGNYGYTF. The CDR3 DNA is TGTGCCAGCTCACCGCAGGGGAACTATGGCTACACCTTC.

The genes are TRBV7-9 and TRBJ2-3; 9 bases fit TRBD1. V was pared by 1 base and J by 2 bases, with 4 bases of the junction left unmatched. There are 16 residues in the CDR3. Germline CDR1 is SEHNR and CDR2 is FQNEAQ (reference sequence). CDR3 sequence reads: CASSLGTGGYTDTQYF. DNA of the CDR3: TGTGCCAGCAGCTTAGGAACAGGGGGCTACACAGATACGCAGTATTTT.

This sequence joins TRBV7-2 and TRBJ1-2; 9 bases are a match to TRBD1. The junction had 4 bases not matched to a gene; V was cut back by 0 bases and J by 8 bases. This CDR3 has 14 amino acids. Germline values: CDR1 SGHTA, CDR2 FQGNSA. Here the CDR3 DNA reads TGTGCCAGCAGCTTAGCAGGACAGGGGTACGGCTACACCTTC. Amino acid sequence: CASSLAGQGYGYTF.

V is TRBV6-1 and J is TRBJ2-6; TRBD1 aligns across 9 bases. Germline V gene data show CDR1 as MNHNS and CDR2 as SASEGT. Germline trimming cut 4 bases from V and 2 bases from J; bases unmatched to any gene: 3. CDR3 length: 16 residues. The CDR3 DNA reads as TGTGCCAGCAGTGCCAGGACAGGGGCTGGGGCCAACGTCCTGACTTTC. Its translation: CASSARTGAGANVLTF.

The V gene is TRBV19, the J gene TRBJ2-7; 8 nucleotides align to TRBD1. This CDR3 comprises 13 residues. Losses at the gene ends were 5 bases for V and 7 bases for J; bases not matched to a gene: 7. The germline V gene encodes CDR1 LNHDA and CDR2 SQIVND (reference sequence). The CDR3 loop is CASSFQGAGEQYF. DNA of the CDR3: TGTGCCAGTAGTTTCCAGGGGGCGGGGGAGCAGTACTTC.

The V and J genes are TRBV11-2 and TRBJ2-7, with 7 bases aligning to TRBD2. Germline V CDR1 and CDR2: SGHAT, FQNNGV. The length of the CDR3 is 13 residues. V dropped 8 bases and J dropped 0; count of bases not matched to a gene: 4. Here the CDR3 reads CASAGTNSYEQYF. Here the CDR3 DNA reads TGTGCCAGCGCCGGGACTAACTCCTACGAGCAGTACTTC. The variable domain in full, with the rest retrieved from reference TRBV11-2 and TRBJ2-7, is EAGVAQSPRYKIIEKRQSVAFWCNPISGHATLYWYQQILGQGPKLLIQFQNNGVVDDSQLPKDRFSAERLKGVDSTLKIQPAKLEDSAVYLCASAGTNSYEQYFGPGTRLTVT.

In DNA, the CDR3 is TGTGCCAGCAGCTTACAGGGGGGCTCCTACAATGAGCAGTTCTTC. It is translated as CASSLQGGSYNEQFF. The chain has TRBV7-2 and TRBJ2-1; TRBD1 is a possible D gene (7 bases). The V and J ends lost 2 bases and 0 bases respectively, with 8 bases between them. The CDR3 loop spans 15 amino acids. Germline values: CDR1 SGHTA, CDR2 FQGNSA.

The gene calls are TRBV7-3 and TRBJ2-3, with TRBD1 matching 9 bases. The CDR3 has 14 residues. The V segment lost 4 bases and the J segment 1 base; nucleotides outside the gene matches: 0. CDR1 is SGHTA, CDR2 FQGTGA, per germline. The CDR3 region is CASSWTGGTDTQYF. The CDR3 DNA reads TGTGCCAGCAGCTGGACAGGGGGCACAGATACGCAGTATTTT.

The chain carries TRBV5-3 and TRBJ2-7; D call uncertain. TRBV5-3 is an ORF, with its function uncertain. Trimming removed 5 bases from V and 4 bases from J, with 4 bases in between. This CDR3 spans 10 amino acids. CDR3 protein: CARRTYEQYF. The CDR3 DNA reads as TGTGCCAGAAGAACTTACGAGCAGTACTTC.

This rearrangement joins TRBV19 to TRBJ1-4; the D gene is possibly TRBD1 (5 bases). The V end lost 4 bases, the J end lost 13 bases, and 10 bases lay between the germline ends. The germline gives CDR1 LNHDA, CDR2 SQIVND (reference sequence). The CDR3 consists of 11 residues. The CDR3 spells CASSRQYGLFF. CDR3 sequence (DNA): TGTGCCAGTAGTAGACAGTACGGACTGTTTTTT.

The rearrangement links TRBV18 to TRBJ1-3; tentative D call: TRBD1 (5 bases). CDR3 length equals 15 residues. Germline-derived CDR1 and CDR2 are KGHSH and LQKENI. Trimming cost V 3 bases and J 0 bases, with 9 bases left between them. The CDR3 nucleotides read TGTGCCAGCTCACCTCAGGGATTCTCTGGAAACACCATATATTTT. Protein product: CASSPQGFSGNTIYF.

This chain links TRBV4-2 with TRBJ2-1, with TRBD2 as a possible D gene (5 bases). Germline V gene data show CDR1 as LGHNA and CDR2 as YNFKEQ. The CDR3 sequence is 14 residues long. Trimming removed 0 bases from V and 9 bases from J, with 12 bases in between. CDR3: CASSQEWEQAEQFF. The DNA of the CDR3 is TGTGCCAGCAGCCAAGAATGGGAGCAGGCTGAGCAGTTCTTC.

The chain employs TRBV5-1 and TRBJ1-4, with 8 bases fitting TRBD1. This CDR3 has 16 residues. Germline lookup yields CDR1 SGHRS and CDR2 YFSETQ. The J segment lost 5 bases and the V segment lost 3 bases, leaving 9 bases of the junction unmatched. This CDR3 reads CASSWEDGQGNEKLFF. In DNA, the CDR3 is TGCGCCAGCAGCTGGGAAGATGGACAGGGAAATGAAAAACTGTTTTTT.

This sequence joins TRBV5-4 and TRBJ2-1, with D perhaps TRBD2 (5 bases). Germline V gives CDR1 SGHNT, CDR2 YYREEE (reference sequence). The ends were cut back, 0 bases at V and 6 bases at J, with 7 bases in the middle. CDR3 length: 13 residues. CDR3 protein: CASSLAEGNEQFF. In DNA form, the CDR3 reads TGTGCCAGCAGCTTGGCCGAGGGCAATGAGCAGTTCTTC. Together with reference TRBV5-4 and TRBJ2-1, the CDR3 gives the full variable domain: ETGVTQSPTHLIKTRGQQVTLRCSSQSGHNTVSWYQQALGQGPQFIFQYYREEENGRGNFPPRFSGLQFPNYSSELNVNALELDDSALYLCASSLAEGNEQFFGPGTRLTVL.

The V gene is TRBV5-8, the J gene TRBJ1-5; D ambiguous. The CDR3 has 12 residues. Germline-derived CDR1 and CDR2 are SGHTS and YDEGEE. Trimming removed 7 bases from V and 9 bases from J, with 14 bases in between. CDR3: CASGSWRPPQHF. CDR3 nucleotides: TGTGCCAGCGGAAGCTGGAGGCCGCCCCAGCATTTT. The whole variable domain, filled in from reference TRBV5-8 and TRBJ1-5, reads EAGVTQSPTHLIKTRGQQATLRCSPISGHTSVYWYQQALGLGLQFLLWYDEGEERNRGNFPPRFSGRQFPNYSSELNVNALELEDSALYLCASGSWRPPQHFGDGTRLSIL.